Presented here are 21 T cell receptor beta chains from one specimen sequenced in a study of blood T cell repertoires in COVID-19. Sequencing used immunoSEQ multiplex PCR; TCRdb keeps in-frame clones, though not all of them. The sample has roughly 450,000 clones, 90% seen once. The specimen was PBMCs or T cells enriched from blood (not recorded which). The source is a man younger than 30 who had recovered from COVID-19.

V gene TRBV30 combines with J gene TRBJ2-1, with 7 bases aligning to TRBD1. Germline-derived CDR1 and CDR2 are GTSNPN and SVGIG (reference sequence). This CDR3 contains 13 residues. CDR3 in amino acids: CARNRDRYNEQFF. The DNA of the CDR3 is TGTGCTAGAAACCGGGACAGATACAATGAGCAGTTCTTC.

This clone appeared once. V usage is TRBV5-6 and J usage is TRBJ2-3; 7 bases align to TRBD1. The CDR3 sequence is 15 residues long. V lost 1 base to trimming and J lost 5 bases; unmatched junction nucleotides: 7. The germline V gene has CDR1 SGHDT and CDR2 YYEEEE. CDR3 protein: CASSLWRQGEDTQYF. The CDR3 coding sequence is TGTGCCAGCAGCTTGTGGAGACAGGGCGAAGATACGCAGTATTTT.

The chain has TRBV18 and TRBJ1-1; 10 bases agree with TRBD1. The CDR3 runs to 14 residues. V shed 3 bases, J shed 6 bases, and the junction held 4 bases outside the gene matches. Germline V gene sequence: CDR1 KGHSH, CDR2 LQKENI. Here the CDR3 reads CASSPGTGDSEAFF. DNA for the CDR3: TGTGCCAGCTCACCCGGGACAGGGGATTCTGAAGCTTTCTTT.

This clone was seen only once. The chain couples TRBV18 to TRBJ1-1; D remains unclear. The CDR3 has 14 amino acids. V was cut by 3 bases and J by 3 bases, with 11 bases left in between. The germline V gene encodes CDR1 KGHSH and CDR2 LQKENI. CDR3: CASSPTTEHTEAFF. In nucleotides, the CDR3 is TGTGCCAGCTCACCCACAACAGAACACACTGAAGCTTTCTTT.

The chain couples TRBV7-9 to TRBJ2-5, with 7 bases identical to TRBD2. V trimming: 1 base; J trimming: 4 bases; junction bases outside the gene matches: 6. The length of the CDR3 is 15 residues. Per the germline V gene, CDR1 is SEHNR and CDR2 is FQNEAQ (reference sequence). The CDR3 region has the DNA TGTGCCAGCAGCTTAGGCCCCGGGGGGATAGAGACCCAGTACTTC. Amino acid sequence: CASSLGPGGIETQYF.

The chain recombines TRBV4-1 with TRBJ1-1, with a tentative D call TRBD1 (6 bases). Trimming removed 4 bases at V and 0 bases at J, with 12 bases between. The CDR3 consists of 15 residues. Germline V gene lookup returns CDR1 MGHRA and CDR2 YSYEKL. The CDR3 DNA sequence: TGCGCCAGCAGCCGGTCCGGACAGATGAACACTGAAGCTTTCTTT. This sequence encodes CASSRSGQMNTEAFF.

The CDR3: CASSERTGRGGYTF. The CDR3 nucleotides read TGTGCCAGCAGTGAGCGGACTGGCCGGGGTGGCTACACCTTC. The chain couples TRBV2 to TRBJ1-2; no clear D. The CDR3 runs 14 residues. From germline, CDR1 is SNHLY and CDR2 FYNNEI. With 3 bases removed from V and 7 bases from J, the gap between germline ends came to 15 bases.

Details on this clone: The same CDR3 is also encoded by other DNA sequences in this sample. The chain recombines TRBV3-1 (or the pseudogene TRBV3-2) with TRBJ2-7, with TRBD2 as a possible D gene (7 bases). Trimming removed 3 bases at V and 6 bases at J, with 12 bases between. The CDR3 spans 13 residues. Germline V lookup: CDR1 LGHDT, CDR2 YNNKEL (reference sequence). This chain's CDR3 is CASSQGGGSEQYF. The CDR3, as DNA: TGTGCCAGCAGCCAGGGAGGGGGAAGCGAGCAGTACTTC.

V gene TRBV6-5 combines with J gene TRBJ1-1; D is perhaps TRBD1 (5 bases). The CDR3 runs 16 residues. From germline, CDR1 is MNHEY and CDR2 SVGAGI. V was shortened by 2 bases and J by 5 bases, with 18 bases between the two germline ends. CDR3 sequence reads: CASSYPTGGRGTEAFF. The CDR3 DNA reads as TGTGCCAGCAGTTACCCTACCGGGGGAAGGGGAACTGAAGCTTTCTTT.

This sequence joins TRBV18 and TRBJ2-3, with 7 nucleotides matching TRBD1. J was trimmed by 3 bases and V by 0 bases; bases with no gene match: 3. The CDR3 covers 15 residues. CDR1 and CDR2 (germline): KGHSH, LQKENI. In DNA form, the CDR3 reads TGTGCCAGCTCACCACCTTCCAGGGGGACAGATACGCAGTATTTT. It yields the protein CASSPPSRGTDTQYF.

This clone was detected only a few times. The DNA of the CDR3 is TGTGCCAGCAGGGGGGCCTCTGGAAACACCATATATTTT. It specifies CASRGASGNTIYF. The chain carries TRBV2 and TRBJ1-3; possibly TRBD1 for D (6 bases). V shed 6 bases and J shed 0 bases, with 6 bases lying between them. The CDR3 covers 13 residues. CDR1 and CDR2 (germline): SNHLY, FYNNEI.

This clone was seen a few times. For the CDR3, the DNA is TGTGCCAGCAGCATCGGGGGGACTGGCTCCTACAATGAGCAGTTCTTC. It encodes CASSIGGTGSYNEQFF. The J gene is TRBJ2-1, the V gene TRBV7-2; 7 nucleotides line up with TRBD2. Germline V gene sequence: CDR1 SGHTA, CDR2 FQGNSA. This CDR3 is built from 16 residues. The trim removed 5 bases at V and 0 bases at J, leaving 7 bases unmatched.

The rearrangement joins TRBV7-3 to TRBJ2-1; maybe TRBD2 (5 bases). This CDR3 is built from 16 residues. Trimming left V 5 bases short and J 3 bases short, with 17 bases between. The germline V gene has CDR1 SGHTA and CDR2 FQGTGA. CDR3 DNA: TGTGCCAGCAGCCCCCACGGAAGCGGCTTCTACAATGAGCAGTTCTTC. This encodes CASSPHGSGFYNEQFF.

CDR3 residues: CASSPSLLADTQYF. The CDR3, as DNA: TGTGCCAGCAGTCCGTCCCTACTAGCGGATACGCAGTATTTT. The chain employs TRBV6-5 and TRBJ2-3; 7 bases are shared with TRBD2. The germline V gene encodes CDR1 MNHEY and CDR2 SVGAGI. The CDR3 spans 14 residues. V gave up 5 bases and J gave up 6 bases; unmatched junction bases: 8.

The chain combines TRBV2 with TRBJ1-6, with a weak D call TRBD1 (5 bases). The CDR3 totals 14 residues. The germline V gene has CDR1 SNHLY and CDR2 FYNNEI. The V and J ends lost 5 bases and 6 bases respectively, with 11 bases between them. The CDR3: CASSKSQGNSPLHF. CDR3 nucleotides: TGTGCCAGCAGTAAATCTCAGGGTAATTCACCCCTCCACTTT.

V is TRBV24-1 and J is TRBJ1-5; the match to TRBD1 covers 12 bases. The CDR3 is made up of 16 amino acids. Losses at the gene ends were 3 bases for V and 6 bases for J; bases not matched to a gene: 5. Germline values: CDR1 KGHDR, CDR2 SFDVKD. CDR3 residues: CATSDGTGGPSQPQHF. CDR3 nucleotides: TGTGCCACCAGTGATGGGACAGGGGGCCCTAGTCAGCCCCAGCATTTT.

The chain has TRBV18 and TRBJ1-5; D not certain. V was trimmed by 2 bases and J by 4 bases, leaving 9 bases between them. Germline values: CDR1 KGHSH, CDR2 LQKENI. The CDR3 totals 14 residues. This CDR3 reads CASSPLGGNQPQHF. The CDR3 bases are TGTGCCAGCTCACCATTGGGAGGGAATCAGCCCCAGCATTTT.

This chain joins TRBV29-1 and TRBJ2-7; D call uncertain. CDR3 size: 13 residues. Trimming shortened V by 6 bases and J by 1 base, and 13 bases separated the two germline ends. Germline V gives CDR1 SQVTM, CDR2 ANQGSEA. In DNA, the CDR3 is TGCAGCGTCTTCGACATCAGGTCCTACGAGCAGTACTTC. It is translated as CSVFDIRSYEQYF.

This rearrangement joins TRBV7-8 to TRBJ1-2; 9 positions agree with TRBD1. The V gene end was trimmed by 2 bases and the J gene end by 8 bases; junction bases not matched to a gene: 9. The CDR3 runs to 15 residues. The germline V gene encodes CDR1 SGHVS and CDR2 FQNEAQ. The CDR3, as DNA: TGTGCCAGCAGCTTACTGACAGGGGGAGCGGACGGCTACACCTTC. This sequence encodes CASSLLTGGADGYTF.

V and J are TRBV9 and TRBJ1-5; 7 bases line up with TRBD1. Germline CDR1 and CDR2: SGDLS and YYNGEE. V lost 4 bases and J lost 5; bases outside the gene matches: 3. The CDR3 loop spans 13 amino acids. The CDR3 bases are TGTGCCAGCAGCACTACAGGGGATCAGCCCCAGCATTTT. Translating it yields CASSTTGDQPQHF.

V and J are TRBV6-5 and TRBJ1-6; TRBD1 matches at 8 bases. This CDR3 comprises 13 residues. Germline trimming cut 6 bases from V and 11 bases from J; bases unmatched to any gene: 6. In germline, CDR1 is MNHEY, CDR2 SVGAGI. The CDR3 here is CASSGQGWAPLHF. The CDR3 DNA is TGTGCCAGCAGCGGACAGGGATGGGCACCCCTCCACTTT.